Described below is a single TCR beta chain sequence and its context. V shed 1 base, J shed 4 bases, and the junction held 9 bases outside the gene matches. CDR1 and CDR2 (germline): LNHDA, SQIVND (reference sequence). The CDR3 sequence is 17 residues long. The data stem from a study of T cell responses to AZD1222 COVID-19 vaccine. TCRdb keeps only in-frame clones here, not all; method: immunoSEQ multiplex PCR. The sample includes about 110,000 clones, more than 90% of them seen just once. The J gene is TRBJ2-1, the V gene TRBV19; 8 bases are a match to TRBD2. This TCR was recovered from an adult who received the AZD1222 COVID-19 vaccine. The source was peripheral blood, collected 28 days after the second AZD1222 dose. CDR3 DNA sequence: TGTGCCAGTAGTATAGTGGCCGGGACTAGGGGTTACAATGAGCAGTTCTTC. It yields the protein CASSIVAGTRGYNEQFF.